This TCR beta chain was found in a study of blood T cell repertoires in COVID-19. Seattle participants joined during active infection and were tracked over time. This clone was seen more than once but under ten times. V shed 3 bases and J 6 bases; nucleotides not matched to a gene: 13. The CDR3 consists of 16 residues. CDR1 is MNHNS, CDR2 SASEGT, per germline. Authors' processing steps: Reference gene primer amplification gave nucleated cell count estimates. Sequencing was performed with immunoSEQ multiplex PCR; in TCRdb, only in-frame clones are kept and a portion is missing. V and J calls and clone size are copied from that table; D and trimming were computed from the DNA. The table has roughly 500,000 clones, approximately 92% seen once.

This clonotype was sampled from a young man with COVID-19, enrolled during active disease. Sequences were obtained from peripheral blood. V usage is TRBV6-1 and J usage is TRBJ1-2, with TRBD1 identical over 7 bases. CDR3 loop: CASSDRLKDRKHGYTF. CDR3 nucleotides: TGTGCCAGCAGTGATCGACTAAAGGACAGGAAGCATGGCTACACCTTC.